These 5 T cell receptor beta chains were all obtained from the same sample, sequenced in a study of beta chain features in type 1 diabetes. Investigators reverse transcribed all isolated RNA, so they sequenced expressed TCRB transcripts. Libraries were prepared by immunoSEQ multiplex PCR; TCRdb keeps only in-frame clonotypes and omits some of them. This sample has under 300,000 clones, with roughly 8% found just once. The sequenced sample was central memory CD4+ T cells from blood. The receptors were gathered from a woman between 18 and 29 years old in good health.

The V call is TRBV7-2, the J call TRBJ2-1; TRBD2 matches at 9 bases. Germline trimming cut 5 bases from V and 12 bases from J; bases unmatched to any gene: 11. The length of the CDR3 is 14 residues. Germline-derived CDR1 and CDR2 are SGHTA and FQGNSA. CDR3 DNA sequence: TGTGCCAGCAGCCCCCCTTGGCGGGAGGGCTCGCAGTTCTTC. Protein: CASSPPWREGSQFF.

This clone was counted a few times. The sample carries other DNA sequences with the same CDR3. The chain combines TRBV7-3 with TRBJ1-1; D is undetermined. The CDR3 spans 13 residues. Germline V lookup: CDR1 SGHTA, CDR2 FQGTGA. V gave up 3 bases and J gave up 1 base, with 6 bases separating them. CDR3 residues: CASSFSQNTEAFF. The CDR3 DNA reads TGTGCCAGCAGCTTCAGCCAGAACACTGAAGCTTTCTTT.

This clone has just a few counts. The V and J genes are TRBV7-9 and TRBJ2-3; no definite D call. The germline V gene encodes CDR1 SEHNR and CDR2 FQNEAQ (reference sequence). The V end was cut by 2 bases, the J end by 1 base, with 16 bases between. There are 17 residues in the CDR3. In nucleotides, the CDR3 is TGTGCCAGCAGCTTACTTCCTGGACGTCCTGGCACAGATACGCAGTATTTT. This translates into CASSLLPGRPGTDTQYF.

V is TRBV18 and J is TRBJ2-3; 7 bases are shared with TRBD1. Trimming at V came to 2 bases and at J to 8 bases, leaving 19 bases not matched to a gene. The V gene's germline CDR1 is KGHSH and CDR2 LQKENI. The CDR3 runs to 18 residues. The CDR3 region has the DNA TGTGCCAGCTCACCAAAACTTCCGGACAGGTCCGGACTGGGTACGCAGTATTTT. Its protein product is CASSPKLPDRSGLGTQYF. Variable domain in full (rest from reference TRBV18 and TRBJ2-3): NAGVMQNPRHLVRRRGQEARLRCSPMKGHSHVYWYRQLPEEGLKFMVYLQKENIIDESGMPKERFSAEFPKEGPSILRIQQVVRGDSAAYFCASSPKLPDRSGLGTQYFGPGTRLTVL.

The table lists this clone with many counts. The chain is built from TRBV28 and TRBJ2-7; 11 bases are shared with TRBD1. CDR1 and CDR2 from the germline V gene are MDHEN and SYDVKM. Germline trimming cut 5 bases from V and 0 bases from J; bases unmatched to any gene: 3. The length of the CDR3 is 15 residues. The CDR3 region is CASSAGTGGSYEQYV. The CDR3 region has the DNA TGTGCCAGCAGTGCTGGGACAGGGGGCTCCTACGAGCAGTACGTC.